A single sample gave rise to the 31 T cell receptor beta chains below, sequenced in a study of cytomegalovirus exposure and HLA in healthy donors. 13 Jbeta primers and 60 Vbeta primers were used for the PCR. Sequenced by immunoSEQ multiplex PCR; TCRdb stores in-frame clones only, minus some. Counted here are approximately 76,000 clones, over 60% occurring once; the ten biggest clones make up roughly a sixth. The sample comprised PBMCs. The receptor source for this set is a woman between 40 and 55 years old in good health and CMV-seropositive.

The chain combines TRBV9 with TRBJ1-1; 7 nucleotides agree with TRBD1. The V and J ends lost 4 bases and 2 bases, in that order; junction bases with no gene match: 5. The CDR3 length is 14 residues. Germline V gives CDR1 SGDLS, CDR2 YYNGEE. The CDR3 DNA reads as TGTGCCAGCAGCCGGGGACAGCGAAACACTGAAGCTTTCTTT. It is translated as CASSRGQRNTEAFF.

The rearrangement joins TRBV15 to TRBJ2-5; D is unclear. The CDR3 has 14 amino acids. CDR1 is LNHNV, CDR2 YYDKDF, per germline (reference sequence). Trimming stripped 0 bases from V and 1 base from J, with 6 bases between. Here the CDR3 reads CATSRDRTQETQYF. The CDR3 DNA is TGTGCCACCAGCAGAGACAGAACCCAAGAGACCCAGTACTTC.

The chain employs TRBV20-1 and TRBJ1-2; D gene ambiguous. The CDR3 is 9 amino acids. Germline V CDR1 and CDR2: DFQATT, SNEGSKA (reference sequence). V lost 5 bases to trimming and J lost 8 bases, with 6 bases between them. The CDR3 sequence: CSAPLGYTF. CDR3 DNA: TGCAGTGCTCCCTTGGGCTACACCTTC.

V gene TRBV10-3 combines with J gene TRBJ1-1, with D perhaps TRBD1 (5 bases). The CDR3 totals 16 residues. V lost 2 bases, J lost 5 bases, and 18 bases lay in between. Germline V gives CDR1 ENHRY, CDR2 SYGVKD. The CDR3 DNA reads TGTGCCATCAGTGAGGGCCCGGCGGGCCGGGGGACTGAAGCTTTCTTT. It yields the protein CAISEGPAGRGTEAFF.

This sequence joins TRBV9 and TRBJ1-4; D not certain. The V gene lost 7 bases and the J gene lost 0 bases, with 13 bases spanning the gap. Germline CDR1 and CDR2: SGDLS and YYNGEE. CDR3 size: 15 residues. The CDR3 DNA reads as TGTGCCAGCTCAAGAGCCCGTGCAACTAATGAAAAACTGTTTTTT. Translated: CASSRARATNEKLFF. Complete variable domain (other parts from reference TRBV9 and TRBJ1-4): DSGVTQTPKHLITATGQRVTLRCSPRSGDLSVYWYQQSLDQGLQFLIQYYNGEERAKGNILERFSAQQFPDLHSELNLSSLELGDSALYFCASSRARATNEKLFFGSGTQLSVL.

This chain uses TRBV2 with TRBJ1-5, with TRBD1 as a possible D gene (5 bases). The germline V gene has CDR1 SNHLY and CDR2 FYNNEI. V was trimmed by 7 bases and J by 5 bases, leaving 15 bases between them. This CDR3 spans 14 amino acids. The CDR3 DNA follows: TGTGCCAGCAAGTACGGAGGGGCCTATCAGCCCCAGCATTTT. Its protein is CASKYGGAYQPQHF.

V gene TRBV27 combines with J gene TRBJ1-2; 9 nucleotides agree with TRBD1. J lost 7 bases, V lost 7 bases, and 13 bases had no gene match. The CDR3 sequence is 15 residues long. Germline CDR1 reads MNHEY; CDR2 reads SMNVEV (reference sequence). The CDR3 loop reads CASIDPRDRASGYTF. DNA for the CDR3: TGTGCCAGCATCGACCCCCGGGACAGGGCAAGTGGCTACACCTTC.

V is TRBV6-1 and J is TRBJ2-5; 7 bases are shared with TRBD2. V shed 6 bases, J shed 5 bases, and the junction held 3 bases outside the gene matches. Germline V CDR1 and CDR2: MNHNS, SASEGT. This CDR3 comprises 12 residues. CDR3 nucleotides: TGTGCCAGCAGGGGGGGGTCTGAGACCCAGTACTTC. Amino acid sequence: CASRGGSETQYF.

This rearrangement joins TRBV7-8 to TRBJ1-6; D may be TRBD1 (5 bases). The germline V gene has CDR1 SGHVS and CDR2 FQNEAQ. The CDR3 loop spans 14 amino acids. Trimming removed 1 base from V and 9 bases from J, with 10 bases in between. CDR3 sequence reads: CASSLDQGGSPLHF. CDR3 nucleotides: TGTGCCAGCAGCTTAGATCAGGGAGGTTCACCCCTCCACTTT.

This clone appeared a single time. The chain couples TRBV4-3 to TRBJ1-1; perhaps TRBD1 as D (6 bases). CDR3 length: 15 residues. In germline, CDR1 is LGHNA, CDR2 YSLEER. V dropped 0 bases and J dropped 0 bases, with 8 bases sitting between them. The DNA of the CDR3 is TGCGCCAGCAGCCAAGAAACAGGGATGAACACTGAAGCTTTCTTT. Translation: CASSQETGMNTEAFF.

The CDR3 loop is CASSLLSGRLVGNEQFF. The CDR3 nucleotides are TGCGCCAGCAGCTTGTTGAGCGGGAGGTTAGTTGGCAATGAGCAGTTCTTC. The chain couples TRBV5-1 to TRBJ2-1; 9 positions match TRBD2. Germline values: CDR1 SGHRS, CDR2 YFSETQ. V shed 1 base and J 6 bases; nucleotides not matched to a gene: 11. The CDR3 extends over 17 amino acids.

This clone was counted once. J is TRBJ2-7 and V is TRBV5-1, with TRBD1 matching 8 bases. V lost 2 bases to trimming and J lost 6 bases; unmatched junction nucleotides: 10. CDR1 SGHRS and CDR2 YFSETQ come from the germline V gene. The CDR3 consists of 15 residues. The CDR3 protein is CASSLTSSGGVEQYF. The CDR3 nucleotides read TGCGCCAGCAGCTTAACCAGCTCAGGGGGCGTCGAGCAGTACTTC.

In DNA, the CDR3 is TGTGCCAGCAGCGGGAGACAGGGGGCGCGGTATGGCTACACCTTC. Its protein product is CASSGRQGARYGYTF. The V and J genes are TRBV9 and TRBJ1-2; TRBD1 agrees at 10 bases. V shed 3 bases and J 5 bases; nucleotides not matched to a gene: 7. The length of the CDR3 is 15 residues. Looked up from germline, CDR1 is SGDLS and CDR2 is YYNGEE.

This chain uses TRBV14 with TRBJ1-2; D remains unclear. Germline V gene sequence: CDR1 SGHDN, CDR2 FVKESK. The CDR3 runs 15 residues. V was trimmed by 0 bases and J by 0 bases, leaving 8 bases between them. CDR3 bases: TGTGCCAGCAGCCAAGATATCCAGGCTAACTATGGCTACACCTTC. It is translated as CASSQDIQANYGYTF.

Regarding this clone: The sample has other DNA sequences that encode this CDR3 too. CDR3: CASSQNRGQETQYF. The CDR3 nucleotides read TGTGCCAGCAGCCAGAACAGGGGGCAGGAGACCCAGTACTTC. The chain carries TRBV14 and TRBJ2-5, with TRBD1 matching 9 bases. V lost 3 bases, J lost 5 bases, and 4 bases stayed unmatched. This CDR3 has 14 residues. Germline V gene data show CDR1 as SGHDN and CDR2 as FVKESK. Using reference TRBV14 and TRBJ2-5 for the parts outside the CDR3, the full variable domain is EAGVTQFPSHSVIEKGQTVTLRCDPISGHDNLYWYRRVMGKEIKFLLHFVKESKQDESGMPNNRFLAERTGGTYSTLKVQPAELEDSGVYFCASSQNRGQETQYFGPGTRLLVL.

V gene TRBV25-1 combines with J gene TRBJ2-7; 12 positions match TRBD2. Germline lookup yields CDR1 MGHDK and CDR2 SYGVNS. J gave up 1 base and V 0 bases, and 7 bases lay outside the gene matches. CDR3 length: 18 residues. CDR3 nucleotide sequence: TGTGCCAGCAGTGAATATCTGACTAGCGGGAGCGCTTCCTACGAGCAGTACGTC. This gives the protein CASSEYLTSGSASYEQYV.

V usage is TRBV19 and J usage is TRBJ1-3; perhaps TRBD1 as D (5 bases). Trimming removed 7 bases at V and 1 base at J, with 17 bases between. CDR1 is LNHDA and CDR2 is SQIVND in the germline V gene (reference sequence). The CDR3 runs 16 residues. In DNA, the CDR3 is TGTGCCAGTATGGAAAGGACAATTAGGTCTGGAAACACCATATATTTT. Its protein is CASMERTIRSGNTIYF. The whole variable domain, remainder taken from reference TRBV19 and TRBJ1-3, is DGGITQSPKYLFRKEGQNVTLSCEQNLNHDAMYWYRQDPGQGLRLIYYSQIVNDFQKGDIAEGYSVSREKKESFPLTVTSAQKNPTAFYLCASMERTIRSGNTIYFGEGSWLTVV.

This clone was observed a few times. The V and J genes are TRBV5-1 and TRBJ2-6; 12 nucleotides line up with TRBD1. CDR1 and CDR2 (germline): SGHRS, YFSETQ. Trimming at V came to 0 bases and at J to 4 bases, leaving 5 bases not matched to a gene. This CDR3 is built from 18 residues. This CDR3 is CASSLGGQGALGANVLTF. CDR3 nucleotide sequence: TGCGCCAGCAGCTTGGGGGGACAGGGGGCGCTAGGGGCCAACGTCCTGACTTTC.

CDR3 sequence: CASSLGPDTQYF. In nucleotides, the CDR3 is TGTGCCAGCAGCTTAGGTCCGGATACGCAGTATTTT. V and J are TRBV7-2 and TRBJ2-3, with D uncertain. The germline gives CDR1 SGHTA, CDR2 FQGNSA. V shed 1 base and J shed 6 bases, with 5 bases lying between them. CDR3 length: 12 amino acids.

This clone was counted a few times. CDR3 nucleotides: TGTGCCAGCAGTTCCCGGGACAGGTTGACTGAAGCTTTCTTT. It translates to CASSSRDRLTEAFF. V and J are TRBV6-6 and TRBJ1-1; 8 positions match TRBD1. Germline V gives CDR1 MNHNY, CDR2 SVGAGI (reference sequence). There are 14 residues in the CDR3. The junction had 6 bases not matched to a gene; V was cut back by 4 bases and J by 5 bases.

This chain connects TRBV5-1 to TRBJ2-1; 8 bases fit TRBD2. Germline assignment: CDR1 SGHRS and CDR2 YFSETQ. The CDR3 runs to 15 residues. V trimming: 2 bases; J trimming: 2 bases; junction bases outside the gene matches: 3. In nucleotides, the CDR3 is TGCGCCAGCAGCTTCCTAGCGGGTGCCTACAATGAGCAGTTCTTC. Protein product: CASSFLAGAYNEQFF. Filled out from reference TRBV5-1 and TRBJ2-1, the complete variable domain reads KAGVTQTPRYLIKTRGQQVTLSCSPISGHRSVSWYQQTPGQGLQFLFEYFSETQRNKGNFPGRFSGRQFSNSRSEMNVSTLELGDSALYLCASSFLAGAYNEQFFGPGTRLTVL.

The chain combines TRBV6-5 with TRBJ1-4; the match to TRBD1 covers 8 bases. The CDR3 extends over 16 amino acids. V gave up 3 bases and J gave up 2 bases; unmatched junction bases: 5. CDR1 is MNHEY and CDR2 is SVGAGI in the germline V gene. The CDR3 spells CASSYRTGFTNEKLFF. Written as DNA, the CDR3 is TGTGCCAGCAGTTATCGGACAGGGTTTACTAATGAAAAACTGTTTTTT.

The chain combines TRBV6-5 with TRBJ1-5; unclear D gene. The germline gives CDR1 MNHEY, CDR2 SVGAGI. This CDR3 spans 14 amino acids. Trimming took off 8 bases at V and 6 bases at J, with 17 bases between the two ends. CDR3 sequence: CASQRTVLSQPQHF. The CDR3 DNA reads as TGTGCCAGCCAAAGAACGGTTCTGAGTCAGCCCCAGCATTTT.

This clone is medium-sized in the sample. The rearrangement uses TRBV5-4 and TRBJ2-1, with 13 bases fitting TRBD2. Trimming cost V 4 bases and J 10 bases; bases outside gene matches: 11. The length of the CDR3 is 16 residues. Germline CDR1 SGHNT, CDR2 YYREEE (reference sequence). The CDR3 reads CASSDRLAGGFNEQFF. CDR3 in DNA: TGTGCCAGCAGCGACCGACTAGCGGGAGGTTTTAACGAGCAGTTCTTC.

Only a few counts were recorded for this clone. The chain couples TRBV7-3 to TRBJ1-2; D is uncertain. In germline, CDR1 is SGHTA, CDR2 FQGTGA. The CDR3 totals 13 residues. V was clipped by 5 bases and J by 4 bases, with 11 bases between them. The CDR3 loop is CASSAGAGYGYTF. The CDR3 DNA reads TGTGCCAGCAGCGCGGGCGCGGGCTATGGCTACACCTTC. The full variable domain, completed using reference TRBV7-3 and TRBJ1-2, is GAGVSQTPSNKVTEKGKYVELRCDPISGHTALYWYRQSLGQGPEFLIYFQGTGAADDSGLPNDRFFAVRPEGSVSTLKIQRTERGDSAVYLCASSAGAGYGYTFGSGTRLTVV.

This clone turned up a few times. The chain links TRBV5-4 to TRBJ2-5; D possibly corresponds to TRBD2 (6 bases). V was trimmed by 5 bases and J by 7 bases, leaving 12 bases between them. Per germline, CDR1 SGHNT and CDR2 YYREEE (reference sequence). There are 12 residues in the CDR3. For the CDR3, the DNA is TGTGCCAGCAGTCTCATAGCGGCGACCCAGTACTTC. Translated: CASSLIAATQYF.

This chain joins TRBV2 and TRBJ2-1, with unresolved D. Germline-derived CDR1 and CDR2 are SNHLY and FYNNEI. Trimming took 0 bases from V and 10 from J, leaving 10 bases between them. This CDR3 is built from 13 residues. The CDR3 DNA sequence: TGTGCCAGCAGTGAAGCGCGGTTACAAGAGCAGTTCTTC. Its translation is CASSEARLQEQFF.

The V call is TRBV7-9, the J call TRBJ2-7; D is perhaps TRBD2 (5 bases). The V and J ends lost 2 bases and 2 bases respectively, with 16 bases between them. Germline CDR1 reads SEHNR; CDR2 reads FQNEAQ (reference sequence). CDR3 length: 16 amino acids. CDR3 region: CASSLSATTRTYEQYF. The CDR3 DNA follows: TGTGCCAGCAGCTTATCGGCGACTACCCGAACCTACGAGCAGTACTTC.

Only one count was recorded for this clone. This sequence joins TRBV7-2 and TRBJ2-7; 12 bases are shared with TRBD2. Germline loops: CDR1 SGHTA, CDR2 FQGNSA. V was pared by 5 bases and J by 4 bases, with 6 bases of the junction left unmatched. The CDR3 covers 15 residues. CDR3 in amino acids: CASSIGLAGRYEQYF. CDR3 nucleotide sequence: TGTGCCAGCAGCATTGGACTAGCGGGAAGGTACGAGCAGTACTTC.

The chain has TRBV7-2 and TRBJ1-3; 9 bases are shared with TRBD1. Germline V gene data show CDR1 as SGHTA and CDR2 as FQGNSA. V gave up 5 bases and J gave up 0 bases; unmatched junction bases: 5. This CDR3 is built from 16 residues. CDR3 nucleotide sequence: TGTGCCAGCAGCACGGGACAGGGCGCCTCTGGAAACACCATATATTTT. It yields the protein CASSTGQGASGNTIYF.

Points on this clone: At one end the junction does not follow the germline gene, possibly because of a read error. This chain uses TRBV7-7 with TRBJ1-2; the D is unclear. CDR1 SSHAT and CDR2 FNYEAQ come from the germline V gene (reference sequence). The CDR3 covers 10 residues. The DNA for the CDR3 is TGTGCTAGCAGCTTATCCTCCGACACCTTC. Protein sequence: CASSLSSDTF.